This T cell receptor beta chain was found in a study of read filtering for tumor transcriptome and immune sequencing. Molecular barcoded adaptors covering alpha/delta and beta/gamma chains were used on 400 ng RNA. TCRdb itself ran the reads through MiXCR, one entry per CDR3 protein. Found here are about 37,000 distinct CDR3 sequences, roughly 12% of them singletons; the top ten hold roughly a third. Every patient had bone marrow sampled while the disease was active. The CDR3 contains 11 residues. Germline V gene sequence: CDR1 DFQATT, CDR2 SNEGSKA (reference sequence). This clonotype was observed a single time. A junction end diverges from the germline sequence, so it may reflect a read error.

This TCR was sampled from a donor at least 40 years old with multiple myeloma. Material: a population of CD138-negative cells sorted from bone marrow. The rearrangement links TRBV20-1 to TRBJ1-4, with a possible D match to TRBD1 (6 bases). The CDR3 is CSAYRDDKYYF. In DNA, the CDR3 is TGCAGTGCTTACAGGGACGATAAGTATTATTTT.